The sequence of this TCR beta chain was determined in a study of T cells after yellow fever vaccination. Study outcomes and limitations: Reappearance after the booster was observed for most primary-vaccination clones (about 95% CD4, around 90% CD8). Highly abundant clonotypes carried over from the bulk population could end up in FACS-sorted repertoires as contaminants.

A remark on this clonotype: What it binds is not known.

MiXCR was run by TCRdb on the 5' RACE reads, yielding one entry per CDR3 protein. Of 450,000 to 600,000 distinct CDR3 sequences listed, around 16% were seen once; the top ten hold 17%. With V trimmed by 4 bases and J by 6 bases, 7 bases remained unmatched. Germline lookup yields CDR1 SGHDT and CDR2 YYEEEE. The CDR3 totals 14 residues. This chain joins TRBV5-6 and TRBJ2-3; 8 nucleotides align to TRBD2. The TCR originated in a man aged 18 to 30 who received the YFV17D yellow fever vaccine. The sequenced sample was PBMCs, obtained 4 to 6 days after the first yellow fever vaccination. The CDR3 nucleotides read TGTGCCAGCAGCCCGACCTGGACTAGCGATACGCAGTATTTT. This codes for CASSPTWTSDTQYF.